This is a list of T cell receptor beta chains from one sample in a study of T cell responses to AZD1222 COVID-19 vaccine. Only in-frame clones appear in the TCRdb table, and some are missing; sequencing was by immunoSEQ multiplex PCR. The data hold around 160,000 clones, with 90% to 95% observed a single time. Source: peripheral blood, taken on day 0 of MenACWY control vaccination. These receptors were collected from an adult in good health. CDR3s include the opening cysteine and the closing phenylalanine or tryptophan. Fields, in order: J gene, D gene, clone size, V gene, CDR3 DNA, CDR3 protein. The D gene is left open where the match is weak. Some rows mark clone size as missing; the rest say once, few, many or name a class of expanded clone.

>TRBJ1-5|TRBD1|NA|TRBV28
TGTGCCAGCAGTTTACCCACAGGGGGCGCAGGCAATCAGCCCCAGCATTTT
CASSLPTGGAGNQPQHF
>TRBJ2-3|TRBD2|NA|TRBV7-2
TGTGCCAGCAGCCCGGGACTAGCTTCCTATACGCAGTATTTT
CASSPGLASYTQYF
>TRBJ1-6|NA|NA|TRBV3-1/TRBV3-2
TGTGCCAGCAGCCAAGGGGGCGGGAATTCACCCCTCCACTTT
CASSQGGGNSPLHF
>TRBJ2-7|NA|NA|TRBV25-1
TGTGCCAGCTGTCAAGGGACTGAGCAGTACTTC
CASCQGTEQYF
>TRBJ1-1|NA|NA|TRBV5-5
TGTGCCAGCAGCTTGGTGGGGTGGTCTGAAGCTTTCTTT
CASSLVGWSEAFF
>TRBJ1-4|TRBD1|NA|TRBV5-6
TGTGCCAGCAGCATCCCGACGGACAGGGGAAATAATGAAAAACTGTTTTTT
CASSIPTDRGNNEKLFF
>TRBJ2-7|NA|NA|TRBV5-8
TGTGCCAGCAGCAAGTACGAGCAGTACTTC
CASSKYEQYF
>TRBJ1-2|TRBD1|NA|TRBV11-2
TGTGCCAGCAGCTTAGAGGGACAGGGCTATGGCTACACCTTC
CASSLEGQGYGYTF
>TRBJ1-1|NA|NA|TRBV29-1
TGCAGCGCTAGATCGGGGGCGCCGGGGGCTTTCTTT
CSARSGAPGAFF
>TRBJ1-2|NA|NA|TRBV5-1
TGCGCCAGCAGCTGGGACGACCCTAACTATGGCTACACCTTC
CASSWDDPNYGYTF
>TRBJ2-3|TRBD2|NA|TRBV7-3
TGTGCCAGCAGCTCCCGGACTAGCGGGAGGGGGGATACGCAGTATTTT
CASSSRTSGRGDTQYF
>TRBJ2-5|NA|once|TRBV7-3
TGTGCCAGCAGCTTAACGGGCGGGATCAAGCAGACCCAGTACTTC
CASSLTGGIKQTQYF
>TRBJ1-2|NA|NA|TRBV5-4
TGTGCCAGCAGCTCCGGGGGGGAAAACTATGGCTACACCTTC
CASSSGGENYGYTF
>TRBJ2-7|NA|NA|TRBV11-2
TGTGCCAGCAGCCTTTATCCCCCCCCGGGGCTATACGCGCAGTACTTC
CASSLYPPPGLYAQYF
>TRBJ2-1|TRBD2|once|TRBV5-6
TGTGCCAGCAGCCCTACCAGCCGAGCGGGACTCAACAATGAGCAGTTCTTC
CASSPTSRAGLNNEQFF
>TRBJ2-7|TRBD1|NA|TRBV18
TGTGCCAGCTCACTTCCGGGACAGGGCTACGAGCAGTACTTC
CASSLPGQGYEQYF
>TRBJ1-2|NA|NA|TRBV7-8
TGTGCCAGCAGCTTAGCAGGGGGAGCTTTACCAGATGGCTACACCTTC
CASSLAGGALPDGYTF
>TRBJ1-1|NA|NA|TRBV30
TGTGCCTGGAGTGCGTACGGGAACACTGAAGCTTTCTTT
CAWSAYGNTEAFF
>TRBJ2-1|NA|NA|TRBV7-2
TGTGCCAGCAGCTCTGGCGGGACCAGGAACAATGAGCAGTTCTTC
CASSSGGTRNNEQFF
>TRBJ1-5|NA|NA|TRBV5-8
TGTGCCAGCAGCTTAACAGGTCCCAATCAGCCCCAGCATTTT
CASSLTGPNQPQHF
>TRBJ2-7|NA|once|TRBV13
TGTGCCAGCAGCTCCTTTCGGGACGGATCCTACGAGCAGTACTTC
CASSSFRDGSYEQYF
>TRBJ1-1|TRBD1|NA|TRBV6-5
TGTGCCAGCAGTTGGTCCTACAGGGGCAACACTGAAGCTTTCTTT
CASSWSYRGNTEAFF
>TRBJ2-5|NA|NA|TRBV7-8
TGTGCCAGCAGCGTCGAGACCCAGTACTTC
CASSVETQYF
>TRBJ1-1|NA|NA|TRBV5-1
TGCGCCAGCAGCTTGTCGGCGGGTAACACTGAAGCTTTCTTT
CASSLSAGNTEAFF
>TRBJ2-1|NA|NA|TRBV27
TGTGCCAGCAGTTTCGGACTATACAATGAGCAGTTCTTC
CASSFGLYNEQFF
>TRBJ1-1|NA|NA|TRBV28
TGTGCCACCTCGATCCCAACGCCCACTGAAGCTTTCTTT
CATSIPTPTEAFF
>TRBJ1-1|NA|few|TRBV2
TGTGCCAGCAGGCTAGACAAGAACACTGAAGCTTTCTTT
CASRLDKNTEAFF
>TRBJ1-1|NA|NA|TRBV7-2
TGTGCCAGCAACCGGGCCGCCCTCGGCACTGAAGCTTTCTTT
CASNRAALGTEAFF
>TRBJ1-2|NA|few|TRBV14
TGTGCCAGCAGCCCGACAGCTAACTATGGCTACACCTTC
CASSPTANYGYTF
>TRBJ2-3|TRBD1|NA|TRBV5-1
TGCGCCAGCAGCTTGTTTAACCCGGACAGGGGGCTATCGGATACGCAGTATTTT
CASSLFNPDRGLSDTQYF
>TRBJ1-5|TRBD1|NA|TRBV5-4
TGTGCCAGCAGCTTGGGACAGGGGGACCAGCCCCAGCATTTT
CASSLGQGDQPQHF
>TRBJ1-1|NA|NA|TRBV6-5
TGTGCCAGCAGCCAATCCGGCACTGAAGCTTTCTTT
CASSQSGTEAFF
>TRBJ2-4|TRBD1|NA|TRBV19
TGTGCCAGTAGTATTGGCAGGGGGAACATTCAGTACTTC
CASSIGRGNIQYF
>TRBJ2-3|NA|NA|TRBV3-1/TRBV3-2
TGTGCCAGCAGCCTCAACACAGATACGCAGTATTTT
CASSLNTDTQYF
>TRBJ2-3|TRBD2|NA|TRBV10-3
TGTGCCATCAGTCCCGGGACTAGCGGGAGTGTGGGCACAGATACGCAGTATTTT
CAISPGTSGSVGTDTQYF
>TRBJ1-2|TRBD1|NA|TRBV27
TGTGCCAGCAGTTTATCAGGGTACAGGGGGTTCGGGGGCTACACCTTC
CASSLSGYRGFGGYTF
>TRBJ1-5|NA|NA|TRBV28
TGTGCCAGCAGTATGCATAGCAATCAGCCCCAGCATTTT
CASSMHSNQPQHF
>TRBJ2-1|NA|NA|TRBV5-1
TGCGCCAGCAGCAGGGGGGGAAGCTCCTACAATGAGCAGTTCTTC
CASSRGGSSYNEQFF
>TRBJ1-5|NA|NA|TRBV19
TGTGCCAGTAGGGGCAGGGGTTTGAAGTCATGGCAGCCCCAGCATTTT
CASRGRGLKSWQPQHF
>TRBJ1-6|NA|NA|TRBV28
TGTGCCAGCACCTTGACAGGCTATAATTCACCCCTCCACTTT
CASTLTGYNSPLHF
>TRBJ1-5|NA|NA|TRBV11-2
TGTGCCAGCAGCTCTGGACTCCCCAATCAGCCCCAGCATTTT
CASSSGLPNQPQHF
>TRBJ1-2|NA|NA|TRBV7-6
TGTGCCAGCAGCGCTATAACAGGAGTTGCCAACTATGGCTACACCTTC
CASSAITGVANYGYTF
>TRBJ2-4|NA|few|TRBV5-5
TGTGCCAGCAGCTTGGAAGACATTCAGTACTTC
CASSLEDIQYF
>TRBJ2-2|NA|NA|TRBV10-3
TGTGCCATCAGTGAACAGGGTGGGACCGGGGAGCTGTTTTTT
CAISEQGGTGELFF
>TRBJ2-1|NA|NA|TRBV6-5
TGTGCCAGCAGTTACGAAGGGGGTGAGCAGTTCTTC
CASSYEGGEQFF
>TRBJ1-4|NA|NA|TRBV4-1
TGCGCCAGCAGCCAAGTTCAGGGTAATGAAAAACTGTTTTTT
CASSQVQGNEKLFF
>TRBJ1-1|TRBD1|NA|TRBV5-1
TGCGCCAGCAGCTCACAGGGGTGGGGGACTGAAGCTTTCTTT
CASSSQGWGTEAFF
>TRBJ2-2|TRBD1|once|TRBV5-1
TGCGCCAGCAGCTCCCCCGGGACAGGGAAATCAACCGGGGAGCTGTTTTTT
CASSSPGTGKSTGELFF
>TRBJ1-4|NA|NA|TRBV5-1
TGCGCCAGCAACAACTGGCCGGGAGAAAAACTGTTTTTT
CASNNWPGEKLFF
>TRBJ1-3|NA|NA|TRBV30
TGTGCCTGGAGTGTACGAGACTCTGGAAACACCATATATTTT
CAWSVRDSGNTIYF
>TRBJ1-5|NA|NA|TRBV6-1
TGTGCCAGCAGTGAAGCATGGGCAGGGACTTCCAATCAGCCCCAGCATTTT
CASSEAWAGTSNQPQHF
>TRBJ2-7|NA|NA|TRBV28
TGTGCCAGCAGTTCAAGGGGGAGCTCCTACGAGCAGTACTTC
CASSSRGSSYEQYF